This is a list of T cell receptor beta chains from one sample in a study of T cell responses to AZD1222 COVID-19 vaccine. Repertoires were generated with immunoSEQ multiplex PCR, while TCRdb's copy carries only in-frame clones and drops some. Among 110,000 or so clones listed, approximately 90% were seen once. The material sequenced was peripheral blood, taken 28 days after the second AZD1222 dose. These receptor sequences come from an adult who received the AZD1222 COVID-19 vaccine. Both conserved end residues are part of each CDR3. D genes are given only for firm matches. Some rows have no size entry. The others give once, few or many, or a class for an expanded clone.

>NA|NA|TRBV11-2|TRBJ2-5
TGTGCCAGCAGCAGGACCCTACGGATCGAGACCCAGTACTTC
CASSRTLRIETQYF
>NA|NA|TRBV9|TRBJ1-4
TGTGCCAGCAGCGTACCGGGGCCGGCCGAAAAACTGTTTTTT
CASSVPGPAEKLFF
>NA|NA|TRBV18|TRBJ1-5
TGTGCCAGCTCACAGGGGGTCGATCAGCCCCAGCATTTT
CASSQGVDQPQHF
>TRBD1|NA|TRBV18|TRBJ1-4
TGTGCCAGCTCGCGGGACAGGGGGGAAAAACTGTTTTTT
CASSRDRGEKLFF
>TRBD1|NA|TRBV7-2|TRBJ1-1
TGTGCCAGCAGTTTCAGGGGAGGGGGCGACGCTGAAGCTTTCTTT
CASSFRGGGDAEAFF
>NA|NA|TRBV7-2|TRBJ2-3
TGTGCCAGCAGCTTAGCAGATTACACAGATACGCAGTATTTT
CASSLADYTDTQYF
>NA|NA|TRBV5-6|TRBJ1-2
TGTGCCAGCGCGGACGATATTGGCTACACCTTC
CASADDIGYTF
>TRBD2|NA|TRBV2|TRBJ2-1
TGTGCCAGCAGGCCGGGGACTAGCCCCAACAATGAGCAGTTCTTC
CASRPGTSPNNEQFF
>NA|NA|TRBV27|TRBJ1-6
TGTGCCAGCAGCTCAATAAGGGGGGGCCCCAATTCACCCCTCCACTTT
CASSSIRGGPNSPLHF
>NA|NA|TRBV6-5|TRBJ1-2
TGTGCCAGCAGTTACTCGATTGTCGGTTATGGCTACACCTTC
CASSYSIVGYGYTF
>NA|NA|TRBV7-8|TRBJ1-1
TGTGCCAGCAGCTTAGCCCGGGGCTGGACCACTGAAGCTTTCTTT
CASSLARGWTTEAFF
>TRBD2|NA|TRBV5-1|TRBJ2-1
TGCGCCAGCAGCCCAGGCGCTAGCGGGAGTTGGGATGAGCAGTTCTTC
CASSPGASGSWDEQFF
>TRBD1|NA|TRBV10-3|TRBJ1-5
TGTGCCATCAGCGAGTGGACAGGGGGCGGTCAGCCCCAGCATTTT
CAISEWTGGGQPQHF
>NA|NA|TRBV6-4|TRBJ1-1
TGTGCCAGCAGTGACGGGAGCATAGGCACTGAAGCTTTCTTT
CASSDGSIGTEAFF
>NA|NA|TRBV24-1|TRBJ2-2
TGTGCCACCAGCGGACGTCCGAACACCGGGGAGCTGTTTTTT
CATSGRPNTGELFF
>NA|NA|TRBV28|TRBJ1-5
TGTGCCACCCTTGGAAATCAGCCCCAGCATTTT
CATLGNQPQHF
>NA|NA|TRBV4-2|TRBJ2-7
TGTGCCAGCAGCCAAGATCAGGGCGGAAAGTACTTC
CASSQDQGGKYF
>NA|NA|TRBV24-1|TRBJ1-2
TGTGCCACCAGTGGAGCGATCTATGGCTACACCTTC
CATSGAIYGYTF
>TRBD2|NA|TRBV9|TRBJ2-5
TGTGCCAGCAGCGTAGGGCCGGGGGGAGCGGGACAAGAGACCCAGTACTTC
CASSVGPGGAGQETQYF
>NA|NA|TRBV28|TRBJ2-1
TGTGCCAGCAGGGGGTCGGGTTCCTACAATGAGCAGTTCTTC
CASRGSGSYNEQFF
>NA|NA|TRBV7-9|TRBJ1-6
TGTGCCAGCAGCCCTCCGGGACACGATAATTCACCCCTCCACTTT
CASSPPGHDNSPLHF
>NA|NA|TRBV7-9|TRBJ1-1
TGTGCCAGCAGCTACAACAGGGCGGGTGGCACTGAAGCTTTCTTT
CASSYNRAGGTEAFF
>TRBD1|NA|TRBV18|TRBJ1-3
TGTGCCAGCTCGCGCCAGGGACAGAGGGAAAACACCATATATTTT
CASSRQGQRENTIYF
>NA|NA|TRBV6-4|TRBJ2-1
TGTGCCAGCACGGAAGAATCCTACAATGAGCAGTTCTTC
CASTEESYNEQFF
>NA|NA|TRBV7-2|TRBJ1-2
TGTGCCAGCAGCTTAGACAACTATGGCTACACCTTC
CASSLDNYGYTF
>NA|NA|TRBV7-3|TRBJ2-1
TGTGCCAGCAGCTTACCGGTTGACGATGAGCAGTTCTTC
CASSLPVDDEQFF
>NA|NA|TRBV28|TRBJ2-7
TGTGCCAGCAGTTTATCCGCTTACGAGCAGTACTTC
CASSLSAYEQYF
>TRBD1|NA|TRBV6-2/TRBV6-3|TRBJ1-1
TGTGCCAGCAGTCGGGACAGGAGGAACACTGAAGCTTTCTTT
CASSRDRRNTEAFF
>NA|NA|TRBV4-1|TRBJ1-3
TGCGCCAGCAGCCAGATGACAGCGTCCTCTGGAAACACCATATATTTT
CASSQMTASSGNTIYF
>NA|NA|TRBV28|TRBJ1-3
TGTGCCAGCAGCCTAGGAACCCCCGCACCATATTTT
CASSLGTPAPYF
>NA|once|TRBV19|TRBJ2-1
TGTGCCAGTAGTATTGATCGGGAGAAGGTTTACAATGAGCAGTTCTTC
CASSIDREKVYNEQFF
>TRBD1|NA|TRBV9|TRBJ2-5
TGTGCCAGCAGCGCAGACAGGGACCAAGAGACCCAGTACTTC
CASSADRDQETQYF
>TRBD2|NA|TRBV18|TRBJ2-7
TGTGCCAGCTCATCAAGCGGGAGAGGTTTCTACGAGCAGTACTTC
CASSSSGRGFYEQYF
>NA|NA|TRBV9|TRBJ1-1
TGTGCCAGCAGCGCCCGACAGGTCATGAGCACTGAAGCTTTCTTT
CASSARQVMSTEAFF
>TRBD2|NA|TRBV6-2/TRBV6-3|TRBJ2-3
TGTGCCAGCAGTGATGGGACTAGCGGGAACGCAGATACGCAGTATTTT
CASSDGTSGNADTQYF
>NA|NA|TRBV2|TRBJ2-1
TGTGCCAGCAGGAATCCGAACAATGAGCAGTTCTTC
CASRNPNNEQFF
>NA|few|TRBV4-1|TRBJ1-2
TGCGCCAGCAGCCAAAACCTAGCCGCAAAAGGCTATGGCTACACCTTC
CASSQNLAAKGYGYTF